This T cell receptor (beta chain) appears in the sequencing data of a study of blood T cell repertoires in COVID-19. The wider study: Samples of COVID-19 (acute and convalescent) were obtained from the United States, Italy and Spain. The analysed material was cDNA or gDNA that came from T cells, B-cell-depleted T cells, or PBMCs.

Sequenced by immunoSEQ multiplex PCR; TCRdb stores in-frame clones only, minus some. The sample carries 88,000 or so clones, 70% to 80% recorded once. V shed 3 bases, J shed 9 bases, and the junction held 11 bases outside the gene matches. Germline V gene lookup returns CDR1 ENHRY and CDR2 SYGVKD. CDR3 length: 16 residues. This TCR derives from a human donor in a cohort sampled during active COVID-19. Sequencing was done on a sample of peripheral blood. The chain recombines TRBV10-3 with TRBJ2-3; TRBD2 matches 11 bases. As DNA, the CDR3 is TGTGCCATCAGTGACCTTAGCGGGAGGGCCGAAGGAACGCAGTATTTT. Translated, it gives CAISDLSGRAEGTQYF.